This is a list of T cell receptor beta chains from one sample in a study of T cells in localized non-small cell lung cancer. Assay: immunoSEQ multiplex PCR; the TCRdb copy retains only in-frame clones and omits some. The repertoire has around 15,000 clones, around 91% of them found once; the top ten carry roughly 29%. The sequencing here drew on peripheral blood, taken before any cancer treatment. The receptors were sampled from a female donor aged 60 or older with stage III squamous cell lung carcinoma. The CDR3 runs from the conserved cysteine through the conserved F or W. A D gene is named only where the DNA matches it firmly. Size values are once, few and many counts, or a class for expanded clones, and some rows have none.

J	size	D	V	CDR3	DNA
TRBJ2-5	-	-	TRBV11-2	CASSLGGGARETQYF	TGTGCCAGCAGCTTAGGCGGCGGGGCAAGAGAGACCCAGTACTTC
TRBJ1-4	-	TRBD1	TRBV30	CACTGASDNEKLFF	TGTGCCTGTACAGGGGCCTCGGATAATGAAAAACTGTTTTTT
TRBJ2-7	-	-	TRBV6-1	CASSDFGRGDHYEQYF	TGTGCCAGCAGTGATTTCGGCAGGGGGGATCACTACGAGCAGTACTTC
TRBJ1-5	few	-	TRBV6-6	CASSYRQEGSNQPQHF	TGTGCCAGCAGTTATAGACAGGAAGGGAGCAATCAGCCCCAGCATTTT
TRBJ2-1	-	TRBD2	TRBV14	CASSQVPWTSGRAEYNEQFF	TGTGCCAGCAGCCAAGTTCCTTGGACTAGCGGGAGGGCCGAATACAATGAGCAGTTCTTC
TRBJ2-1	-	TRBD2	TRBV10-3	CAINSGGSPNEQFF	TGTGCCATCAATAGCGGGGGGTCCCCCAATGAGCAGTTCTTC
TRBJ1-4	-	-	TRBV29-1	CSVARGNANEKLFF	TGCAGCGTTGCCCGGGGGAACGCTAATGAAAAACTGTTTTTT
TRBJ2-5	-	TRBD2	TRBV10-3	CAISGLAEETQYF	TGTGCCATCAGTGGACTAGCGGAAGAGACCCAGTACTTC
TRBJ1-2	-	-	TRBV5-4	CASSFEGGDGYTF	TGTGCCAGCAGCTTTGAGGGGGGCGATGGCTACACCTTC
TRBJ2-7	-	-	TRBV7-3	CASSLEGTPTPYEQYF	TGTGCCAGCAGCTTAGAGGGCACCCCAACCCCCTACGAGCAGTACTTC
TRBJ1-1	-	-	TRBV28	CASRPRQGRFEAFF	TGTGCCAGCCGGCCACGTCAGGGGCGGTTTGAAGCTTTCTTT
TRBJ2-7	-	TRBD1	TRBV25-1	CASSIQGQIYEQYF	TGTGCCAGCAGTATTCAGGGACAGATATACGAGCAGTACTTC
TRBJ1-1	-	-	TRBV5-1	CASSPIGGGPEAFF	TGCGCCAGCAGCCCTATAGGGGGGGGCCCTGAAGCTTTCTTT
TRBJ2-7	-	TRBD1	TRBV23-1	CASSQSGRGRGQYF	TGCGCCAGCAGTCAATCGGGCAGGGGGCGGGGGCAGTACTTC
TRBJ2-2	-	TRBD1	TRBV10-2	CASSVRGQGIYGELFF	TGCGCCAGCAGTGTCCGGGGACAGGGGATCTACGGGGAGCTGTTTTTT
TRBJ2-3	-	-	TRBV9	CASSYEGGTDTQYF	TGTGCCAGCAGCTACGAGGGGGGGACAGATACGCAGTATTTT
TRBJ2-1	-	TRBD2	TRBV5-1	CASGKRGDNEQFF	TGCGCCAGCGGGAAGCGGGGGGATAATGAGCAGTTCTTC
TRBJ2-5	-	-	TRBV6-1	CASRAGRQETQYF	TGTGCCAGCAGAGCCGGGCGGCAAGAGACCCAGTACTTC
TRBJ2-7	-	TRBD2	TRBV15	CATNPFGLAFREQYF	TGTGCCACAAACCCGTTCGGACTAGCCTTTCGGGAGCAGTACTTC
TRBJ2-7	few	-	TRBV19	CASSMGVHEQYF	TGTGCCAGTAGTATGGGGGTCCACGAGCAGTACTTC
TRBJ2-7	-	TRBD2	TRBV5-5	CASSSRLAGSYEQYF	TGTGCCAGCAGCTCGCGACTAGCGGGGTCCTACGAGCAGTACTTC
TRBJ1-1	-	TRBD1	TRBV28	CASSRRGQGNTEAFF	TGTGCCAGCAGCCGAAGGGGACAGGGTAACACTGAAGCTTTCTTT
TRBJ2-7	-	TRBD1	TRBV7-9	CASSLGGQGSVISYEQYF	TGTGCCAGCAGCTTAGGGGGACAGGGCTCGGTGATCTCCTACGAGCAGTACTTC
TRBJ2-7	-	-	TRBV9	CASSVGRKAVSYEQYF	TGTGCCAGCAGCGTAGGAAGAAAGGCGGTTTCCTACGAGCAGTACTTC
TRBJ1-2	-	-	TRBV4-1	CASSQGGGGTNYGYTF	TGCGCCAGCAGCCAAGGAGGCGGGGGGACTAACTATGGCTACACCTTC
TRBJ2-5	-	-	TRBV6-1	CASIWGQRGETQYF	TGTGCCAGCATCTGGGGGCAGCGAGGAGAGACCCAGTACTTC
TRBJ2-1	-	TRBD2	TRBV4-1	CASSQDHGLAGGYNEQFF	TGCGCCAGCAGCCAAGATCACGGACTAGCGGGGGGATACAATGAGCAGTTCTTC
TRBJ1-5	-	-	TRBV19	CASSSQVYSNQPQHF	TGTGCCAGTAGTAGCCAGGTTTATAGCAATCAGCCCCAGCATTTT
TRBJ2-2	-	-	TRBV6-1	CASNRAFTGELFF	TGTGCCAGCAACAGGGCTTTCACCGGGGAGCTGTTTTTT
TRBJ1-5	-	-	TRBV7-9	CASSLSRENQPQHF	TGTGCCAGCAGCTTATCTCGGGAGAATCAGCCCCAGCATTTT
TRBJ1-1	once	-	TRBV5-1	CASSSYTINTEAFF	TGCGCCAGCAGCTCTTATACGATAAACACTGAAGCTTTCTTT
TRBJ1-5	-	-	TRBV27	CAAGVGDQPQHF	TGTGCCGCCGGGGTTGGGGACCAGCCCCAGCATTTT
TRBJ2-1	-	-	TRBV2	CASSEQVNEQFF	TGTGCCAGCAGTGAACAGGTCAATGAGCAGTTCTTC
TRBJ1-4	-	-	TRBV5-8	CASSPIGSWGGEKLFF	TGTGCCAGCAGCCCGATCGGAAGCTGGGGAGGTGAAAAACTGTTTTTT
TRBJ1-2	-	-	TRBV6-5	CASSYSGGTDENGYTF	TGTGCCAGCAGTTACTCGGGTGGTACGGATGAGAATGGCTACACCTTC
TRBJ2-1	-	-	TRBV5-5	CASSLNYNEQFF	TGTGCCAGCAGCCTCAACTACAATGAGCAGTTCTTC
TRBJ2-2	-	-	TRBV9	CASSVATGHNTGELFF	TGTGCCAGCAGCGTAGCTACGGGTCACAACACCGGGGAGCTGTTTTTT
TRBJ1-1	once	-	TRBV7-9	CASSRDRSVGDTEAFF	TGTGCCAGCAGCCGTGACAGGAGTGTTGGGGACACTGAAGCTTTCTTT
TRBJ2-5	-	-	TRBV7-6	CASSLGIGGQETQYF	TGTGCCAGCAGCTTAGGTATAGGAGGGCAAGAGACCCAGTACTTC
TRBJ2-1	-	-	TRBV25-1	CASSGGRGGNEQFF	TGTGCCAGCAGTGGGGGGAGAGGAGGCAATGAGCAGTTCTTC
TRBJ2-6	once	TRBD1	TRBV28	CASSLYGTGALSGANVLTF	TGTGCCAGCAGTTTATATGGGACAGGAGCCCTCTCTGGGGCCAACGTCCTGACTTTC
TRBJ1-6	-	TRBD1	TRBV14	CASSRDRGESSYNSPLHF	TGTGCCAGCAGCCGGGACAGGGGCGAGAGCTCCTATAATTCACCCCTCCACTTT
TRBJ2-3	-	-	TRBV6-1	CASSETLAITDTQYF	TGTGCCAGCAGTGAAACCCTAGCGATAACAGATACGCAGTATTTT
TRBJ2-1	once	TRBD2	TRBV7-9	CASSTPELAGGYNEQFF	TGTGCCAGCAGCACCCCAGAACTAGCGGGAGGTTACAATGAGCAGTTCTTC
TRBJ2-5	-	TRBD1	TRBV19	CASSMGQQETQYF	TGTGCCAGTAGTATGGGACAGCAAGAGACCCAGTACTTC
TRBJ2-3	-	TRBD2	TRBV11-1	CASSSRTRTSTDTQYF	TGTGCCAGCAGCTCCCGGACTAGAACTAGCACAGATACGCAGTATTTT
TRBJ1-3	-	-	TRBV7-9	CAIPSGPIYSGNTIYF	TGTGCCATCCCCTCAGGGCCAATTTACTCTGGAAACACCATATATTTT
TRBJ2-7	-	-	TRBV28	CASRPSGTAGEQYF	TGTGCCAGCAGGCCATCGGGAACAGCCGGCGAGCAGTACTTC
TRBJ2-3	-	-	TRBV27	CASTLSFDRKSTDTQYF	TGTGCCAGCACCCTTTCATTCGACAGGAAAAGCACAGATACGCAGTATTTT
TRBJ1-1	-	TRBD1	TRBV29-1	CSVVVGQADTEAFF	TGCAGCGTTGTGGTGGGACAGGCGGACACTGAAGCTTTCTTT
TRBJ1-5	once	-	TRBV5-8	CASSSVGHWNQPQHF	TGTGCCAGCAGCTCGGTGGGACATTGGAATCAGCCCCAGCATTTT
TRBJ2-7	-	-	TRBV2	CASSEVSVGEQYF	TGTGCCAGCAGTGAAGTCTCGGTGGGGGAGCAGTACTTC
TRBJ1-2	-	-	TRBV5-2	CASNRGRVRKTYGYTF	TGTGCCAGCAACAGAGGGCGAGTACGAAAGACCTATGGCTACACCTTC
TRBJ2-7	few	-	TRBV27	CASSFRQADEQYF	TGTGCCAGCAGTTTCCGACAGGCCGACGAGCAGTACTTC
TRBJ1-5	once	-	TRBV6-1	CASTGRVSNQPQHF	TGTGCCAGCACGGGGCGGGTTAGCAATCAGCCCCAGCATTTT
TRBJ2-1	-	-	TRBV5-6	CASSQTDLRYNEQFF	TGTGCCAGCAGCCAGACGGACTTAAGGTACAATGAGCAGTTCTTC
TRBJ2-1	-	TRBD2	TRBV5-1	CASSWTSGALNEQFF	TGCGCCAGCAGCTGGACTAGCGGGGCCCTCAATGAGCAGTTCTTC
TRBJ2-2	-	-	TRBV5-1	CASSRLFANTGELFF	TGCGCCAGCAGCCGCCTGTTCGCGAACACCGGGGAGCTGTTTTTT
TRBJ2-7	-	-	TRBV7-2	CASSLDHEALEQYF	TGTGCCAGCAGCTTGGACCATGAAGCGTTGGAGCAGTACTTC